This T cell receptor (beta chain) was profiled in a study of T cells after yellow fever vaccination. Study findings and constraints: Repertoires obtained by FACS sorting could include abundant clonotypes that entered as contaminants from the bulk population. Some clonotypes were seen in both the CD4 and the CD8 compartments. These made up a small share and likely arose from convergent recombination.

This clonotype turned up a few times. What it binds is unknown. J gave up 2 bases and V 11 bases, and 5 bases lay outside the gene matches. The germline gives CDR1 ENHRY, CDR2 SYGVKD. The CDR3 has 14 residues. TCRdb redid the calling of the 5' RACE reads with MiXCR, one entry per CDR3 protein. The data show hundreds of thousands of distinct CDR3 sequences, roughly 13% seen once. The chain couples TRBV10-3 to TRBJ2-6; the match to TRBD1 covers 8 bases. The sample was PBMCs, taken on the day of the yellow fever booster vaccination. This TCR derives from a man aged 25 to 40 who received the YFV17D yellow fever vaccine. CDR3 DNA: TGTGCCGCAACACAGGGGGCTGGGGCCAACGTCCTGACTTTC. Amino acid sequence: CAATQGAGANVLTF.